These 2 T cell receptor beta chains share one sample of origin, sequenced in a study of cytomegalovirus exposure and HLA in healthy donors. The PCR had 60 Vbeta and 13 Jbeta primers. Libraries were prepared by immunoSEQ multiplex PCR; TCRdb keeps only in-frame clonotypes and omits some of them. This table holds approximately 98,000 clones, over 70% found once. Sequenced: PBMCs. The receptors stem from a man aged 18-30 years in good health and CMV-seropositive.

The rearrangement joins TRBV6-5 to TRBJ2-7; TRBD1 is a possible D gene (5 bases). CDR1 and CDR2 from the germline V gene are MNHEY and SVGAGI. The ends were cut back, 6 bases at V and 7 bases at J, with 16 bases in the middle. The CDR3 has 13 residues. The CDR3 loop reads CASSNRRLGEQYF. CDR3 sequence (DNA): TGTGCCAGCAGCAACAGGCGCTTGGGAGAGCAGTACTTC.

The chain is built from TRBV6-1 and TRBJ1-2; D remains ambiguous. CDR1 MNHNS and CDR2 SASEGT come from the germline V gene. V was pared by 2 bases and J by 4 bases, with 11 bases between. The length of the CDR3 is 14 residues. The CDR3 protein is CASSESGYVYGYTF. CDR3 coding DNA: TGTGCCAGCAGTGAATCGGGGTATGTCTATGGCTACACCTTC.